This TCR beta chain was sequenced for a study of lymphopenia after photon versus proton radiotherapy. Repertoires were generated with immunoSEQ multiplex PCR, while TCRdb's copy carries only in-frame clones and drops some. The sample lists fewer than 3,000 clones, approximately 94% occurring once. The CDR3 sequence is 13 residues long. V gave up 0 bases and J gave up 9 bases, with 9 bases separating them. The germline CDR1 and CDR2 sequences are LNHNV and YYDKDF (reference sequence). The sequence was obtained from a woman between 65 and 79 years old with pancreatic cancer. This chain links TRBV15 with TRBJ2-1; D is unresolved. The sequenced sample was peripheral blood, obtained from a patient treated with photon-based radiotherapy. Here the CDR3 DNA reads TGTGCCACCAGCAGAGACAAGGGCTCTGAGCAGTTCTTC. Translating it yields CATSRDKGSEQFF.